These T cell receptor beta chains were read from a single sample in a study of T cell repertoires in cytomegalovirus infection. TCRdb reprocessed the reads via MiXCR and lists one record per CDR3 protein. The sample carries nearly 700,000 distinct CDR3 sequences, 30% to 35% recorded once. Their recognized antigens are unknown. Sequencing used cultured PBMCs, obtained from culture after CMV antigen stimulation. These receptors all come from a human donor in good health (CMV status not recorded). Some clones in this sample may be carry-over from other donors' samples. Both conserved end residues are part of each CDR3. Fields, in order: D gene, J gene, CDR3 length, clone size, V gene, CDR3 protein, CDR3 DNA. The D gene is left open where the match is weak. Clone size is stated in some rows and not others, as once, few, many or a class when expanded.

d_call: TRBD2; j_call: TRBJ2-1; cdr3_length: 17; clone_size: few; v_call: TRBV19; cdr3_aa: CASAQSGGASSYNEQFF; cdr3_nt: TGTGCCAGTGCCCAAAGCGGGGGGGCAAGCTCCTACAATGAGCAGTTCTTC
d_call: -; j_call: TRBJ1-2; cdr3_length: 14; clone_size: many; v_call: TRBV7-8; cdr3_aa: CASSLLRGGYGYTF; cdr3_nt: TGTGCCAGCAGCTTACTCAGGGGCGGCTATGGCTACACCTTC
d_call: -; j_call: TRBJ2-5; cdr3_length: 15; clone_size: few; v_call: TRBV15; cdr3_aa: CATSREGLVQETQYF; cdr3_nt: TGTGCCACCAGCAGAGAGGGACTGGTTCAAGAGACCCAGTACTTC
d_call: TRBD2; j_call: TRBJ2-3; cdr3_length: 14; clone_size: few; v_call: TRBV20-1; cdr3_aa: CSAYSGAFTDTQYF; cdr3_nt: TGCAGTGCATATAGCGGGGCCTTCACAGATACGCAGTATTTT
d_call: -; j_call: TRBJ1-1; cdr3_length: 16; clone_size: -; v_call: TRBV18; cdr3_aa: CASSPRARRVNTEAFF; cdr3_nt: TGTGCCAGCTCACCTAGGGCCCGAAGGGTGAACACTGAAGCTTTCTTT
d_call: TRBD1; j_call: TRBJ2-4; cdr3_length: 14; clone_size: -; v_call: TRBV6-6; cdr3_aa: CASFAGTGSDIQYF; cdr3_nt: TGTGCCAGCTTTGCCGGGACAGGGTCAGACATTCAGTACTTC
d_call: -; j_call: TRBJ1-6; cdr3_length: 14; clone_size: -; v_call: TRBV5-1; cdr3_aa: CASSPLTANSPLHF; cdr3_nt: TGCGCCAGCAGCCCCCTGACAGCCAATTCACCCCTCCACTTT
d_call: -; j_call: TRBJ2-1; cdr3_length: 16; clone_size: -; v_call: TRBV7-2; cdr3_aa: CASSYARLTLFNEQFF; cdr3_nt: TGTGCCAGCAGTTACGCTCGGCTAACACTTTTCAATGAGCAGTTCTTC
d_call: TRBD1; j_call: TRBJ1-2; cdr3_length: 15; clone_size: -; v_call: TRBV2; cdr3_aa: CASSAGTAKVYGYTF; cdr3_nt: TGTGCCAGCAGTGCCGGGACAGCCAAGGTCTATGGCTACACCTTC
d_call: -; j_call: TRBJ2-3; cdr3_length: 15; clone_size: few; v_call: TRBV7-8; cdr3_aa: CASSLRTDNTDTQYF; cdr3_nt: TGTGCCAGCAGCCTTCGGACAGATAACACAGATACGCAGTATTTT
d_call: -; j_call: TRBJ2-2; cdr3_length: 17; clone_size: -; v_call: TRBV7-2; cdr3_aa: CASSLGFGQGFTGELFF; cdr3_nt: TGTGCCAGCAGCTTAGGTTTCGGGCAGGGGTTCACCGGGGAGCTGTTTTTT
d_call: TRBD1; j_call: TRBJ1-1; cdr3_length: 13; clone_size: few; v_call: TRBV19; cdr3_aa: CASRGTGESEAFF; cdr3_nt: TGTGCCAGTAGGGGGACAGGGGAATCTGAAGCTTTCTTT
d_call: -; j_call: TRBJ2-1; cdr3_length: 13; clone_size: many; v_call: TRBV7-2; cdr3_aa: CASSIQRHNEQFF; cdr3_nt: TGTGCCAGCAGCATCCAGCGCCACAATGAGCAGTTCTTC
d_call: -; j_call: TRBJ2-3; cdr3_length: 16; clone_size: -; v_call: TRBV7-9; cdr3_aa: CASSLARGLDTDTQYF; cdr3_nt: TGTGCCAGCAGCTTAGCCAGGGGACTTGACACAGATACGCAGTATTTT
d_call: TRBD2; j_call: TRBJ2-1; cdr3_length: 14; clone_size: -; v_call: TRBV6-1; cdr3_aa: CASSPLAGTNEQFF; cdr3_nt: TGTGCCAGCAGTCCGCTAGCGGGAACCAATGAGCAGTTCTTC
d_call: -; j_call: TRBJ2-7; cdr3_length: 15; clone_size: few; v_call: TRBV14; cdr3_aa: CASSQAGKLGYEQYF; cdr3_nt: TGTGCCAGCAGCCAAGCGGGCAAATTAGGCTACGAGCAGTACTTC
d_call: -; j_call: TRBJ2-3; cdr3_length: 16; clone_size: -; v_call: TRBV19; cdr3_aa: CASSTQYGDWEDTQYF; cdr3_nt: TGTGCCAGTAGTACCCAATATGGGGATTGGGAAGATACGCAGTATTTT
d_call: -; j_call: TRBJ1-6; cdr3_length: 16; clone_size: few; v_call: TRBV18; cdr3_aa: CASSPPVTGRGSPLHF; cdr3_nt: TGTGCCAGCTCACCACCGGTAACGGGCCGGGGTTCACCCCTCCACTTT
d_call: -; j_call: TRBJ2-1; cdr3_length: 15; clone_size: -; v_call: TRBV12-3/TRBV12-4; cdr3_aa: CASRRGPGGRNEQFF; cdr3_nt: TGTGCCAGCAGGAGGGGGCCGGGGGGACGTAATGAGCAGTTCTTC
d_call: TRBD1; j_call: TRBJ1-6; cdr3_length: 15; clone_size: few; v_call: TRBV12-3/TRBV12-4; cdr3_aa: CASSRDSFYNSPLHF; cdr3_nt: TGTGCCAGCAGCCGGGACAGCTTTTATAATTCACCCCTCCACTTT
d_call: TRBD2; j_call: TRBJ2-5; cdr3_length: 18; clone_size: -; v_call: TRBV6-4; cdr3_aa: CASSGPPRLAGVGETQYF; cdr3_nt: TGTGCCAGCAGTGGCCCCCCGAGACTAGCGGGGGTTGGGGAGACCCAGTACTTC
d_call: -; j_call: TRBJ1-5; cdr3_length: 13; clone_size: few; v_call: TRBV29-1; cdr3_aa: CSVQDVSNQPQHF; cdr3_nt: TGCAGCGTTCAGGACGTTAGCAATCAGCCCCAGCATTTT
d_call: TRBD2; j_call: TRBJ2-3; cdr3_length: 17; clone_size: -; v_call: TRBV7-2; cdr3_aa: CASSLASSGGAADTQYF; cdr3_nt: TGTGCCAGCAGCTTAGCGTCTAGCGGGGGGGCTGCAGATACGCAGTATTTT
d_call: TRBD2; j_call: TRBJ2-7; cdr3_length: 16; clone_size: many; v_call: TRBV7-9; cdr3_aa: CASSQGGLAEFYEQYF; cdr3_nt: TGTGCCAGCAGCCAAGGGGGACTAGCGGAGTTTTACGAGCAGTACTTC
d_call: -; j_call: TRBJ1-1; cdr3_length: 14; clone_size: -; v_call: TRBV7-2; cdr3_aa: CASSEYGGGVSAFF; cdr3_nt: TGTGCCAGCAGCGAATACGGGGGTGGAGTGTCAGCTTTCTTT
d_call: TRBD2; j_call: TRBJ2-7; cdr3_length: 16; clone_size: few; v_call: TRBV12-3/TRBV12-4; cdr3_aa: CASSFKTSGSSYEQYF; cdr3_nt: TGTGCCAGCAGTTTCAAGACTAGCGGGAGTTCCTACGAGCAGTACTTC
d_call: TRBD2; j_call: TRBJ2-7; cdr3_length: 15; clone_size: -; v_call: TRBV7-2; cdr3_aa: CASSPHGGTPYEQYF; cdr3_nt: TGTGCCAGCAGCCCCCACGGGGGGACTCCCTACGAGCAGTACTTC
d_call: -; j_call: TRBJ1-2; cdr3_length: 16; clone_size: -; v_call: TRBV27; cdr3_aa: CASSLSSGVSRYGYTF; cdr3_nt: TGTGCCAGCAGTTTATCGTCAGGGGTATCCCGCTATGGCTACACCTTC
d_call: -; j_call: TRBJ1-4; cdr3_length: 13; clone_size: many; v_call: TRBV7-2; cdr3_aa: CASSGSPSEKLFF; cdr3_nt: TGTGCCAGCAGCGGGTCTCCCAGTGAAAAACTGTTTTTT
d_call: TRBD2; j_call: TRBJ2-3; cdr3_length: 18; clone_size: -; v_call: TRBV7-2; cdr3_aa: CASSLGPRLAAGTDTQYF; cdr3_nt: TGTGCCAGCAGCTTAGGGCCCAGACTAGCGGCCGGCACAGATACGCAGTATTTT
d_call: -; j_call: TRBJ1-5; cdr3_length: 13; clone_size: few; v_call: TRBV12-3/TRBV12-4; cdr3_aa: CASSSILNPPQHF; cdr3_nt: TGTGCCAGCAGTTCGATCCTCAATCCGCCCCAGCATTTT
d_call: -; j_call: TRBJ1-1; cdr3_length: 13; clone_size: many; v_call: TRBV7-2; cdr3_aa: CASSLDSHTEAFF; cdr3_nt: TGTGCCAGCAGCTTAGACTCGCACACTGAAGCTTTCTTT
d_call: -; j_call: TRBJ2-1; cdr3_length: 14; clone_size: -; v_call: TRBV7-2; cdr3_aa: CASSLKARNNEQFF; cdr3_nt: TGTGCCAGCAGCTTAAAAGCAAGAAACAATGAGCAGTTCTTC
d_call: -; j_call: TRBJ2-3; cdr3_length: 15; clone_size: -; v_call: TRBV2; cdr3_aa: CASSHGSTSTDTQYF; cdr3_nt: TGTGCCAGCAGTCACGGATCTACGAGCACAGATACGCAGTATTTT
d_call: TRBD1; j_call: TRBJ2-3; cdr3_length: 13; clone_size: few; v_call: TRBV27; cdr3_aa: CASKTGGTDTQYF; cdr3_nt: TGTGCCAGCAAGACAGGGGGCACAGATACGCAGTATTTT
d_call: TRBD2; j_call: TRBJ2-2; cdr3_length: 19; clone_size: -; v_call: TRBV6-8; cdr3_aa: CASSLNKQRLAYEAGELFF; cdr3_nt: TGTGCCAGCAGCCTGAATAAACAGAGACTAGCGTATGAGGCCGGGGAGCTGTTTTTT
d_call: -; j_call: TRBJ1-1; cdr3_length: 12; clone_size: few; v_call: TRBV7-3; cdr3_aa: CASSFESTEAFF; cdr3_nt: TGTGCCAGCAGCTTCGAGAGCACTGAAGCTTTCTTT
d_call: TRBD2; j_call: TRBJ2-5; cdr3_length: 16; clone_size: -; v_call: TRBV7-8; cdr3_aa: CASSLNLAGSQETQYF; cdr3_nt: TGTGCCAGCAGCTTAAATCTAGCGGGGAGTCAAGAGACCCAGTACTTC
d_call: -; j_call: TRBJ1-5; cdr3_length: 13; clone_size: -; v_call: TRBV18; cdr3_aa: CASLQDFNQPQHF; cdr3_nt: TGTGCCAGCTTACAGGACTTCAATCAGCCCCAGCATTTT
d_call: -; j_call: TRBJ1-3; cdr3_length: 14; clone_size: -; v_call: TRBV11-2; cdr3_aa: CASSNTRGGNTIYF; cdr3_nt: TGTGCCAGCAGTAATACCCGCGGTGGAAACACCATATATTTT
d_call: -; j_call: TRBJ2-7; cdr3_length: 12; clone_size: -; v_call: TRBV12-3/TRBV12-4; cdr3_aa: CASSLTGHEQYF; cdr3_nt: TGTGCCAGCAGCCTGACTGGCCACGAGCAGTACTTC
d_call: TRBD2; j_call: TRBJ2-1; cdr3_length: 17; clone_size: few; v_call: TRBV19; cdr3_aa: CASSSPWTSGRANEQFF; cdr3_nt: TGTGCCAGTAGTAGCCCCTGGACTAGCGGGAGGGCCAATGAGCAGTTCTTC
d_call: TRBD1; j_call: TRBJ2-7; cdr3_length: 15; clone_size: -; v_call: TRBV7-6; cdr3_aa: CASSLDGQGAVEQYF; cdr3_nt: TGTGCCAGCAGCTTGGACGGACAGGGGGCTGTTGAGCAGTACTTC
d_call: -; j_call: TRBJ2-5; cdr3_length: 15; clone_size: few; v_call: TRBV6-1; cdr3_aa: CASSKLTGAQETQYF; cdr3_nt: TGTGCCAGCAGCAAACTAACGGGAGCTCAAGAGACCCAGTACTTC
d_call: -; j_call: TRBJ2-3; cdr3_length: 15; clone_size: -; v_call: TRBV4-2; cdr3_aa: CASSQDLQSTDTQYF; cdr3_nt: TGTGCCAGCAGCCAAGACTTACAAAGCACAGATACGCAGTATTTT
d_call: TRBD1; j_call: TRBJ2-2; cdr3_length: 15; clone_size: -; v_call: TRBV7-2; cdr3_aa: CASSVGQPNTGELFF; cdr3_nt: TGTGCCAGCAGCGTGGGACAGCCAAACACCGGGGAGCTGTTTTTT
d_call: TRBD1; j_call: TRBJ1-1; cdr3_length: 16; clone_size: few; v_call: TRBV28; cdr3_aa: CASGGDIQGQSTEAFF; cdr3_nt: TGTGCCAGCGGCGGCGATATCCAGGGACAGTCCACTGAAGCTTTCTTT
d_call: TRBD1; j_call: TRBJ2-2; cdr3_length: 15; clone_size: few; v_call: TRBV12-3/TRBV12-4; cdr3_aa: CASSLPGQVTGELFF; cdr3_nt: TGTGCCAGCAGCCTTCCGGGACAGGTCACCGGGGAGCTGTTTTTT
d_call: -; j_call: TRBJ2-6; cdr3_length: 19; clone_size: -; v_call: TRBV19; cdr3_aa: CASSIIRTRTLSGANVLTF; cdr3_nt: TGTGCCAGTAGTATCATCCGGACACGAACTCTCTCTGGGGCCAACGTCCTGACTTTC
d_call: TRBD2; j_call: TRBJ2-5; cdr3_length: 16; clone_size: -; v_call: TRBV28; cdr3_aa: CASSLAGTSGEETQYF; cdr3_nt: TGTGCCAGCAGTCTAGCCGGGACTAGCGGGGAAGAGACCCAGTACTTC
d_call: TRBD2; j_call: TRBJ2-5; cdr3_length: 18; clone_size: -; v_call: TRBV5-4; cdr3_aa: CASSLTSGGALKQETQYF; cdr3_nt: TGTGCCAGCAGCCTTACTAGCGGGGGGGCTCTGAAGCAAGAGACCCAGTACTTC
d_call: -; j_call: TRBJ1-1; cdr3_length: 14; clone_size: many; v_call: TRBV7-8; cdr3_aa: CASSLVAGNTEAFF; cdr3_nt: TGTGCCAGCAGCTTAGTCGCGGGGAACACTGAAGCTTTCTTT
d_call: -; j_call: TRBJ2-7; cdr3_length: 15; clone_size: -; v_call: TRBV7-2; cdr3_aa: CASSLVGSATYEQYF; cdr3_nt: TGTGCCAGCAGCTTAGTAGGTAGCGCAACCTACGAGCAGTACTTC
d_call: -; j_call: TRBJ2-1; cdr3_length: 13; clone_size: few; v_call: TRBV9; cdr3_aa: CASSVDGEDQQFF; cdr3_nt: TGTGCCAGCAGCGTAGATGGGGAGGATCAGCAGTTCTTC